Listed below are T cell receptor beta chains from one sample, sequenced in a study of T cell changes during pregnancy in multiple sclerosis. Assay used: immunoSEQ multiplex PCR; TCRdb lists only in-frame clones, some missing. Here the sample spans some 99,000 clones, 92% being singletons. The sample in question was peripheral blood, obtained after pregnancy. The receptors come from a female donor in good health, enrolled as a control in a pregnancy study. Both conserved end residues are part of each CDR3. A D gene is named only where the DNA matches it firmly. Rows may omit the clone size; those that give it use once, few, many or a size class.

j_call clone_size v_call d_call cdr3_aa cdr3_nt
TRBJ2-1 NA TRBV7-9 NA CASTSRRDSFSPEQFF TGTGCCAGCACCTCGAGGCGGGACAGTTTTTCTCCCGAGCAGTTCTTC
TRBJ1-1 NA TRBV5-1 NA CASSDGLRVGYTEAFF TGCGCCAGCAGCGATGGGCTACGAGTTGGCTACACTGAAGCTTTCTTT
TRBJ1-1 NA TRBV9 NA CASSVGTGNTEAFF TGTGCCAGCAGCGTAGGCACAGGGAACACTGAAGCTTTCTTT
TRBJ2-7 NA TRBV7-9 NA CASSPHRENPYEQYF TGTGCCAGCAGCCCCCACAGGGAAAACCCCTACGAGCAGTACTTC
TRBJ2-3 NA TRBV2 NA CASRLADTQYF TGTGCCAGCAGACTAGCTGATACGCAGTATTTT
TRBJ2-5 NA TRBV5-1 TRBD2 CASSEGTRNEETQYF TGCGCCAGCAGCGAAGGGACTAGAAATGAAGAGACCCAGTACTTC
TRBJ2-7 NA TRBV5-4 NA CASSPPPPSYEQYF TGTGCCAGCAGCCCCCCTCCCCCCTCCTACGAGCAGTACTTC
TRBJ2-2 NA TRBV9 NA CASSVGRAGGELFF TGTGCCAGCAGCGTAGGGCGGGCAGGTGGGGAGCTGTTTTTT
TRBJ2-7 NA TRBV28 NA CASRARGKGYEQYF TGTGCCAGCCGGGCCAGGGGAAAGGGCTACGAGCAGTACTTC
TRBJ1-3 NA TRBV20-1 NA CGGRRGNTIYF TGCGGAGGGAGGCGCGGAAACACCATATATTTT
TRBJ2-7 NA TRBV27 TRBD2 CASSSHSGNHYEQYF TGTGCCAGCAGTTCCCATAGCGGGAACCACTACGAGCAGTACTTC
TRBJ1-1 NA TRBV18 NA CASSSQSGDTEAFF TGTGCCAGCTCATCCCAGTCGGGTGACACTGAAGCTTTCTTT
TRBJ2-1 NA TRBV27 NA CASSYSHYNEQFF TGTGCCAGCAGTTATAGCCACTACAATGAGCAGTTCTTC
TRBJ1-2 few TRBV12-5 NA CASGRAAGGYTF TGTGCTAGTGGCCGGGCCGCGGGTGGCTACACCTTC
TRBJ1-4 NA TRBV7-9 TRBD1 CASRPNQGALLFF TGTGCCAGCAGACCGAACCAGGGGGCCCTTCTGTTTTTT
TRBJ2-7 NA TRBV9 TRBD1 CASSSLPQGTEQYF TGTGCCAGCAGCTCCCTCCCACAGGGGACCGAGCAGTACTTC
TRBJ1-1 NA TRBV28 NA CASSLSKGDGTEAFF TGTGCCAGCAGTTTATCTAAAGGGGATGGCACTGAAGCTTTCTTT